Listed below are T cell receptor beta chains from one sample, sequenced in a study of T cell repertoires in cytomegalovirus infection. One entry per CDR3 protein, called by TCRdb with MiXCR from the reads. The table includes 200,000 or so distinct CDR3 sequences, approximately 30% detected once. The specimen was PBMCs. The receptors derive from a human donor in good health (CMV status not recorded). Some clones in this sample may be carry-over from other donors' samples. Each CDR3 is given without its conserved first and last residue.

TRBJ1-4,TRBV7-8,ASSVDGSLGVF
TRBJ2-5,TRBV19,ASSTRTQLAETQY
TRBJ2-2,TRBV6-2/TRBV6-3,ASSPQTGRSTNTGELF
TRBJ1-3,TRBV7-8,ASSFRSAGNTIY
TRBJ2-2,TRBV12-3/TRBV12-4,ASTPRGGNTGELF
TRBJ1-1,TRBV7-3,ASSPQGGLNTEAF
TRBJ1-1,TRBV7-2,ASSPRHTEAF
TRBJ1-3,TRBV7-6,ASSLAGSRNTIY
TRBJ2-3,TRBV11-2,ASSLDMLITDTQY
TRBJ1-1,TRBV11-2,ASSAGTVLWEAF
TRBJ1-1,TRBV29-1,SVGTVGMNTEAF
TRBJ1-1,TRBV10-3,AIRQGGTEAF
TRBJ2-1,TRBV6-6,ASSYSTSSEQF
TRBJ2-1,TRBV2,ASSEALARGEQF
TRBJ1-6,TRBV6-5,ASRIGTGGAGSPLH
TRBJ2-1,TRBV11-3,ASSLGPGNEQF
TRBJ2-2,TRBV4-1,ASSQEWGQHTGELF
TRBJ2-7,TRBV19,ASSTYSSYEQY
TRBJ2-1,TRBV10-3,AISEESKDNEQF
TRBJ2-7,TRBV6-1,ASRKRGYPYEQY
TRBJ1-1,TRBV6-2/TRBV6-3,ASSLATVNTEAF
TRBJ1-5,TRBV6-2/TRBV6-3,ASRDRGSNQPQH
TRBJ1-2,TRBV19,ASSMGPGKGGYT
TRBJ1-1,TRBV14,ASSQVEFRGLNTEAF
TRBJ1-1,TRBV3-1,ASSPDGGRGSVAEAF
TRBJ1-3,TRBV6-5,ASSYSVLAISGDTIY
TRBJ2-3,TRBV25-1,ASSGGIYTQY
TRBJ1-3,TRBV6-2/TRBV6-3,ASTKPRSWGRGNTIY
TRBJ1-4,TRBV19,ASSMRATNEKLF
TRBJ2-3,TRBV20-1,SVSRGGGRQDTQY
TRBJ1-1,TRBV7-8,ASSYRTGTMNTEAF
TRBJ2-1,TRBV4-1,ASTPERLGEQF